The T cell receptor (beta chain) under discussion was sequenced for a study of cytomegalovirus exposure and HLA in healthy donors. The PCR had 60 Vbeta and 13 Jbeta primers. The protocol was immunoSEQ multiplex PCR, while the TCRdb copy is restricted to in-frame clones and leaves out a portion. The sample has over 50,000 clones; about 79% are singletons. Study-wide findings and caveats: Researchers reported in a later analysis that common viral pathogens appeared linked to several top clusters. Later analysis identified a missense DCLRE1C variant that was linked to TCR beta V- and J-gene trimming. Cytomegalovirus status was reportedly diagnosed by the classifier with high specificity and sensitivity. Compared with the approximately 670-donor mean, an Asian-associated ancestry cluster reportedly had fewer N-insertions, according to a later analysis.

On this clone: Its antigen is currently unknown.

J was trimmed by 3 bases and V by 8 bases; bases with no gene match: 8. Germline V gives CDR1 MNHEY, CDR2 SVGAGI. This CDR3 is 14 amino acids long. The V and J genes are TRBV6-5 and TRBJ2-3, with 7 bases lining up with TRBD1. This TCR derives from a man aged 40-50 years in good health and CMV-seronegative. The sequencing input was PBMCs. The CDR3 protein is CASGRQGDTDTQYF. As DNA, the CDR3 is TGTGCCAGCGGGAGACAGGGAGATACAGATACGCAGTATTTT.